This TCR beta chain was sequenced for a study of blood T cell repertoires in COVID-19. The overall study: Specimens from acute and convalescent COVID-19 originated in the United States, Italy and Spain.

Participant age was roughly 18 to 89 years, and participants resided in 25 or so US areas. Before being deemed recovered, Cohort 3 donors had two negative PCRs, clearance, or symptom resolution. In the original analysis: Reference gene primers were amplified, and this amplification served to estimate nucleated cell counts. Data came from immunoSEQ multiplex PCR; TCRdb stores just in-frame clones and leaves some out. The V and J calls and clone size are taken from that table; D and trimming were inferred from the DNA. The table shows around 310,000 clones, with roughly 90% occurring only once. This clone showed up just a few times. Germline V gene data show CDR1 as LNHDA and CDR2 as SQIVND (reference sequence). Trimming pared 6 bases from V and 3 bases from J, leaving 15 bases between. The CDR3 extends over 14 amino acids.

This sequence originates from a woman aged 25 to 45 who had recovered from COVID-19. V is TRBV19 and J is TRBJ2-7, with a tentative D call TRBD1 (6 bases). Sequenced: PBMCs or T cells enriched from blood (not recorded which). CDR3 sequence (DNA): TGTGCCAGTAGGACCTCCAGGGGAGACTACGAGCAGTACTTC. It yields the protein CASRTSRGDYEQYF.